This passage covers 25 T cell receptor beta chains from one sample sequenced in a study of naive and memory T cell subsets. Overall study findings and caveats: A few larger clonotypes appeared in naive repertoires, especially CD8, possibly memory cells re-expressing CD45RA.

No antigen has been assigned to these receptors. The beta constant-region primer was an equimolar mix of two oligonucleotides covering TRBC1 and TRBC2. Four rounds of PCR amplified the ligated cDNA using nested alpha and beta constant-region primers plus SP2. One entry per CDR3 protein results from TCRdb running MiXCR on the UMI-ligation and nested PCR reads. The table lists 120,000 to 150,000 distinct CDR3 sequences, under 25% of them singletons. Sequences were obtained from naive CD4+ T cells from blood. These receptors came from a human donor in good health.

This clonotype was counted between two and nine times. The chain is built from TRBV12-3 or TRBV12-4 and TRBJ1-3; 7 bases agree with TRBD1. V lost 10 bases to trimming and J lost 3 bases; unmatched junction nucleotides: 6. This CDR3 comprises 13 residues. CDR3 in DNA: TGTGCCAATAACAGGGGTTTTGGAAACACCATATATTTT. Residues: CANNRGFGNTIYF.

This clonotype was detected a few times. J is TRBJ1-4 and V is TRBV7-9, with D uncertain. Trimming shortened V by 6 bases and J by 3 bases, and 11 bases separated the two germline ends. The CDR3 runs 14 residues. CDR1 and CDR2 (germline): SEHNR, FQNEAQ (reference sequence). The DNA for the CDR3 is TGTGCCAGCAGTCTATCCGTATCTAATGAAAAACTGTTTTTT. Translating it yields CASSLSVSNEKLFF.

This clonotype showed up just a few times. This rearrangement joins TRBV28 to TRBJ2-7; 8 bases agree with TRBD2. The CDR3 extends over 16 amino acids. V dropped 1 base and J dropped 5; count of bases not matched to a gene: 10. Per the germline V gene, CDR1 is MDHEN and CDR2 is SYDVKM. The CDR3 sequence: CASSLSSSGIVDEQYF. The CDR3 coding sequence is TGTGCCAGCAGTTTATCAAGTAGCGGGATAGTCGACGAGCAGTACTTC. The entire variable domain, with the rest obtained from reference TRBV28 and TRBJ2-7, is as follows: DVKVTQSSRYLVKRTGEKVFLECVQDMDHENMFWYRQDPGLGLRLIYFSYDVKMKEKGDIPEGYSVSREKKERFSLILESASTNQTSMYLCASSLSSSGIVDEQYFGPGTRLTVT.

This clonotype was seen more than once but under ten times. The gene calls are TRBV29-1 and TRBJ2-1; TRBD1 agrees at 10 bases. The CDR3 loop spans 13 amino acids. V shed 7 bases, J shed 8 bases, and the junction held 8 bases outside the gene matches. Germline V gene sequence: CDR1 SQVTM, CDR2 ANQGSEA. CDR3 nucleotides: TGCAGCGCCCCGGGACAGGGGTTCGATGAGCAGTTCTTC. It translates to CSAPGQGFDEQFF.

This clonotype appeared a few times. The chain links TRBV15 to TRBJ2-5; D possibly uses TRBD1 or TRBD2 (5 bases each). V lost 0 bases to trimming and J lost 6 bases, with 14 bases between them. CDR3 length equals 15 residues. The V gene's germline CDR1 is LNHNV and CDR2 YYDKDF (reference sequence). The CDR3 nucleotides read TGTGCCACCAGCAGAGATCCGGGACCGAGCCAGACCCAGTACTTC. It translates to CATSRDPGPSQTQYF.

Only a few counts were recorded for this clonotype. The chain recombines TRBV7-8 with TRBJ2-2; D call uncertain. Germline values: CDR1 SGHVS, CDR2 FQNEAQ. CDR3 size: 11 residues. The V gene lost 3 bases and the J gene lost 10 bases, with 6 bases spanning the gap. The CDR3 bases are TGTGCCAGCAGCTTGAAGGAGGAGCTGTTTTTT. Its translation: CASSLKEELFF.

The J gene is TRBJ2-5, the V gene TRBV7-9, with TRBD2 matching over 7 bases. The CDR3 extends over 18 amino acids. Germline V lookup: CDR1 SEHNR, CDR2 FQNEAQ (reference sequence). With V trimmed by 4 bases and J by 2 bases, 16 bases remained unmatched. The CDR3 DNA reads TGTGCCAGCAGCTCCAGGCGGGGGTCGGGACTAATTCAAGAGACCCAGTACTTC. Translating it yields CASSSRRGSGLIQETQYF.

This clonotype has ten or more counts. The chain couples TRBV20-1 to TRBJ2-7; tentative D call: TRBD2 (5 bases). This CDR3 is 11 amino acids long. The ends were cut back, 6 bases at V and 9 bases at J, with 15 bases in the middle. In germline, CDR1 is DFQATT, CDR2 SNEGSKA (reference sequence). CDR3: CSAQLDSVQYF. CDR3 nucleotide sequence: TGCAGTGCACAACTAGATTCGGTGCAGTACTTC.

The table lists this clonotype with a count of one. The chain employs TRBV4-1 and TRBJ1-1; perhaps TRBD1 as D (5 bases). Germline CDR1 is MGHRA and CDR2 is YSYEKL. Trimming pared 1 base from V and 5 bases from J, leaving 11 bases between. The CDR3 is 14 amino acids. CDR3 protein: CASSQALGGTEAFF. DNA of the CDR3: TGCGCCAGCAGCCAAGCCCTCGGGGGGACTGAAGCTTTCTTT.

The chain links TRBV20-1 to TRBJ2-2; D is tentatively TRBD1 or TRBD2 (5 bases each). V lost 0 bases and J 6 bases, leaving 11 bases between the germline ends. Germline V gene sequence: CDR1 DFQATT, CDR2 SNEGSKA (reference sequence). This CDR3 contains 14 residues. In DNA form, the CDR3 reads TGCAGTGCTAGAGAGGGTGGGGGACCCGGGGAGCTGTTTTTT. Amino acid sequence: CSAREGGGPGELFF.

V is TRBV29-1 and J is TRBJ2-7, with TRBD1 matching over 9 bases. Germline CDR1 is SQVTM and CDR2 is ANQGSEA. The CDR3 is made up of 13 amino acids. The ends lost 2 bases at V and 7 bases at J; junction bases unmatched: 6. The CDR3 DNA sequence: TGCAGCGTTGAATTACAGGGGGCGGGGGAGCAGTACTTC. Translated: CSVELQGAGEQYF.

The rearrangement uses TRBV7-9 and TRBJ2-7, with D hard to call. Trimming pared 5 bases from V and 6 bases from J, leaving 11 bases between. Germline loops: CDR1 SEHNR, CDR2 FQNEAQ (reference sequence). This CDR3 contains 12 residues. The CDR3 loop is CASSPGDGEQYF. The CDR3 DNA sequence: TGTGCCAGCAGCCCCGGTGACGGCGAGCAGTACTTC.

This clonotype was recorded a few times. The chain employs TRBV28 and TRBJ2-1; no clear D. Germline values: CDR1 MDHEN, CDR2 SYDVKM. The V and J ends lost 6 bases and 7 bases respectively, with 16 bases between them. This CDR3 region has 14 residues. The DNA for the CDR3 is TGTGCCAGCAGACCTACAAGAGAAAGGAATGAGCAGTTCTTC. It codes for CASRPTRERNEQFF. Filled out from reference TRBV28 and TRBJ2-1, the complete variable domain reads DVKVTQSSRYLVKRTGEKVFLECVQDMDHENMFWYRQDPGLGLRLIYFSYDVKMKEKGDIPEGYSVSREKKERFSLILESASTNQTSMYLCASRPTRERNEQFFGPGTRLTVL.

The CDR3 loop reads CATSRDGGSYEQYF. The CDR3 nucleotides are TGTGCCACCAGCAGAGACGGAGGCAGCTACGAGCAGTACTTC. This chain connects TRBV15 to TRBJ2-7; a possible D gene is TRBD2 (5 bases). CDR3 length: 14 residues. CDR1 and CDR2 from the germline V gene are LNHNV and YYDKDF (reference sequence). Trimming stripped 0 bases from V and 3 bases from J, with 9 bases between.

This clonotype has at least ten counts. The V and J genes are TRBV4-3 and TRBJ2-7, with D perhaps TRBD1 (5 bases). The CDR3 consists of 14 residues. Germline V gives CDR1 LGHNA, CDR2 YSLEER. The V gene lost 0 bases and the J gene lost 0 bases, with 6 bases spanning the gap. The CDR3 coding sequence is TGCGCCAGCAGCCAAGATCAGGGCTCCTACGAGCAGTACTTC. It encodes CASSQDQGSYEQYF.

This clonotype was counted once. CDR3 residues: CATSDPRGLNTDTQYF. The CDR3 DNA reads as TGTGCCACCAGTGACCCCCGGGGTTTAAACACAGATACGCAGTATTTT. V usage is TRBV24-1 and J usage is TRBJ2-3, with D tentatively TRBD2 (5 bases). CDR3 length: 16 amino acids. The germline V and J ends were trimmed by 4 bases and 2 bases, with 15 bases remaining between them. CDR1 is KGHDR and CDR2 is SFDVKD in the germline V gene.

The chain carries TRBV15 and TRBJ2-5; D possibly uses TRBD1 or TRBD2 (5 bases each). This CDR3 comprises 15 residues. The germline V gene has CDR1 LNHNV and CDR2 YYDKDF (reference sequence). Trimming took 1 base from V and 2 from J, leaving 11 bases between them. This CDR3 is CATSRAPGRQETQYF. The CDR3 coding sequence is TGTGCCACCAGCAGAGCCCCGGGACGACAAGAGACCCAGTACTTC.

The chain has TRBV4-3 and TRBJ2-5; a weak D match, TRBD1 (5 bases). Germline CDR1 is LGHNA and CDR2 is YSLEER. V lost 1 base and J 0 bases, leaving 9 bases between the germline ends. The CDR3 length is 15 residues. The CDR3 protein is CASSQGTSYQETQYF. CDR3 coding DNA: TGCGCCAGCAGCCAAGGGACATCGTACCAAGAGACCCAGTACTTC.

The chain has TRBV24-1 and TRBJ2-1; 9 bases agree with TRBD2. The J segment lost 5 bases and the V segment lost 4 bases, leaving 11 bases of the junction unmatched. CDR3 length equals 17 residues. Germline V gene sequence: CDR1 KGHDR, CDR2 SFDVKD. For the CDR3, the DNA is TGTGCCACCAGTGACCCCGTTGGTAGCGGGAGACACAATGAGCAGTTCTTC. Amino acids: CATSDPVGSGRHNEQFF.

J is TRBJ2-1 and V is TRBV6-5; 9 bases are a match to TRBD2. The CDR3 loop spans 15 amino acids. Germline assignment: CDR1 MNHEY and CDR2 SVGAGI. V lost 6 bases and J lost 0; bases outside the gene matches: 3. Here the CDR3 reads CASRAGGDSYNEQFF. The CDR3 nucleotides read TGTGCCAGCAGGGCGGGAGGGGACTCCTACAATGAGCAGTTCTTC.

This clonotype was recorded a few times. The chain joins TRBV28 to TRBJ2-5, with TRBD1 matching 7 bases. The germline V gene encodes CDR1 MDHEN and CDR2 SYDVKM. The CDR3 is 16 residues long. The V segment lost 2 bases and the J segment 1 base; nucleotides outside the gene matches: 7. CDR3 in amino acids: CASSLRQGSFQETQYF. CDR3 DNA sequence: TGTGCCAGCAGTTTAAGACAGGGCTCATTCCAAGAGACCCAGTACTTC.

There are a few counts of this clonotype. The chain uses TRBV7-9 and TRBJ1-1; 8 nucleotides align to TRBD1. V shed 5 bases, J shed 5 bases, and the junction held 4 bases outside the gene matches. The CDR3 has 13 amino acids. Germline loops: CDR1 SEHNR, CDR2 FQNEAQ (reference sequence). The CDR3 spells CASSRTGRTEAFF. Written as DNA, the CDR3 is TGTGCCAGCAGCCGGACAGGGCGTACTGAAGCTTTCTTT.

This clonotype turned up a few times. V usage is TRBV12-3 or TRBV12-4 and J usage is TRBJ1-4, with TRBD1 as a possible D gene (5 bases). The CDR3 sequence is 14 residues long. V lost 3 bases and J lost 8, with 13 bases in between. CDR3 nucleotide sequence: TGTGCCAGCAGTTTTCGTGGGGCGGGAGAAAAACTGTTTTTT. Translating gives CASSFRGAGEKLFF.

This clonotype was counted only a few times. The chain links TRBV28 to TRBJ2-4, with 10 positions matching TRBD1. The V segment lost 1 base and the J segment 5 bases; nucleotides outside the gene matches: 2. The CDR3 sequence is 15 residues long. CDR1 and CDR2 from the germline V gene are MDHEN and SYDVKM. The DNA for the CDR3 is TGTGCCAGCAGTTTATTCGGGACAGGGGAAAACATTCAGTACTTC. Translating gives CASSLFGTGENIQYF.

This clonotype was detected a few times. V usage is TRBV6-1 and J usage is TRBJ2-7; 11 bases align to TRBD2. With V trimmed by 7 bases and J by 6 bases, 17 bases remained unmatched. The CDR3 sequence is 17 residues long. The germline V gene encodes CDR1 MNHNS and CDR2 SASEGT. The CDR3 is CASTFPLSTGTSGEQYF. The CDR3 coding sequence is TGTGCCAGCACCTTCCCGTTGTCAACCGGGACTAGCGGCGAGCAGTACTTC.